What follows describes a single TCR beta chain. Its antigen is not known. The sample is drawn from a study of T-cell memory formation after mild COVID-19. At the level of the study: The TCR clusters were mostly specific to one donor.

Findings and caveats of the study: Cross-reactive memory appears to have joined, as suggested by some responding clones showing up in pre-infection memory. Clones that contracted from day 15 to 85 had balanced CD4/CD8; later expanders were CD4+ biased.

Between the trimmed V and J ends, which lost 2 bases and 6 bases, there was a span of 16 bases. Looked up from germline, CDR1 is SGHTA and CDR2 is FQGTGA. This CDR3 is 15 amino acids long. TCRdb re-called the 5' RACE reads with MiXCR, one entry per CDR3 protein. The table has a few hundred thousand distinct CDR3 sequences, roughly 21% seen once. The chain employs TRBV7-3 and TRBJ1-1; a weak D match, TRBD1 (5 bases). Sequenced sample: PBMCs or a T cell subset sorted from them (not recorded which). The clonotype originates from a young man who had mild COVID-19 (a few samples of this study predate the infection). Cell type and time point are not known. CDR3 DNA sequence: TGTGCCAGCAGCTTAGTAGGACGGGGGGAGGCTGAAGCTTTCTTT. This gives the protein CASSLVGRGEAEAFF.